The present TCR beta chain was sequenced within a study of control samples from healthy donors and cancer patients. Comments on this clone: This sample also contains other DNA sequences that code for the same CDR3.

The CDR3 contains 12 residues. The V end was cut by 3 bases, the J end by 1 base, with 6 bases between. Germline CDR1 DFQATT, CDR2 SNEGSKA (reference sequence). Sequencing was performed with immunoSEQ multiplex PCR; in TCRdb, only in-frame clones are kept and a portion is missing. This table holds fewer than 100,000 clones, about 88% found once. The sequenced sample consisted of blood. The chain combines TRBV20-1 with TRBJ1-1, with D tentatively TRBD1 (5 bases). The source of this sequence is a woman between 45 and 60 years old in good health. Here the CDR3 DNA reads TGCAGTGCTAGTAGGGGGAACACTGAAGCTTTCTTT. This translates into CSASRGNTEAFF.